The 17 T cell receptor beta chains below were found in one sample sequenced in a study of blood T cell repertoires in COVID-19. The repertoire was sequenced with immunoSEQ multiplex PCR; TCRdb's copy has only in-frame clones and lacks some. Altogether 350,000 or so clones are present, about 92% being singletons, with the ten largest covering just under 4%. The sample consisted of peripheral blood. The source of these receptors is an older woman with COVID-19, enrolled during active disease.

The chain joins TRBV25-1 to TRBJ1-4, with unresolved D. Germline V gives CDR1 MGHDK, CDR2 SYGVNS. V was pared by 8 bases and J by 0 bases, with 13 bases between. CDR3 size: 15 residues. The CDR3 here is CASSPSGATNEKLFF. The CDR3 DNA follows: TGTGCCAGCTCGCCGTCCGGAGCAACTAATGAAAAACTGTTTTTT.

DNA for the CDR3: TGCAGCGGGGGACAGGGGGCGAGGAACACTGAAGCTTTCTTT. It is translated as CSGGQGARNTEAFF. The chain links TRBV29-1 to TRBJ1-1, with 12 bases lining up with TRBD1. CDR3 length: 14 amino acids. CDR1 is SQVTM and CDR2 is ANQGSEA in the germline V gene. The trim removed 7 bases at V and 1 base at J, leaving 4 bases unmatched.

The chain uses TRBV6-6 and TRBJ2-7, with TRBD2 identical over 13 bases. This CDR3 has 16 amino acids. Trimming at V came to 6 bases and at J to 2 bases, leaving 7 bases not matched to a gene. Germline V gene data show CDR1 as MNHNY and CDR2 as SVGAGI (reference sequence). CDR3 DNA: TGTGCCAGCAGGCGGGGGGGACTAGCGGGGACCTACGAGCAGTACTTC. Amino acid sequence: CASRRGGLAGTYEQYF.

This clone was detected only a few times. This chain links TRBV27 with TRBJ2-7, with 7 bases aligning to TRBD2. V lost 4 bases and J lost 2; bases outside the gene matches: 11. The germline V gene encodes CDR1 MNHEY and CDR2 SMNVEV (reference sequence). This CDR3 comprises 16 residues. The CDR3 sequence is CASSSAGGGIPYEQYF. The CDR3 DNA reads as TGTGCCAGCAGTTCTGCCGGCGGGGGTATACCCTACGAGCAGTACTTC.

The chain uses TRBV20-1 and TRBJ1-1, with a possible D match to TRBD1 (6 bases). The CDR3 sequence is 14 residues long. The germline V gene has CDR1 DFQATT and CDR2 SNEGSKA (reference sequence). The germline V and J ends were trimmed by 3 bases and 6 bases, with 17 bases remaining between them. Here the CDR3 reads CSASIAGARSEAFF. CDR3 nucleotide sequence: TGCAGTGCTAGTATTGCGGGGGCGCGATCTGAAGCTTTCTTT.

The chain employs TRBV7-9 and TRBJ1-5; D is unclear. From germline, CDR1 is SEHNR and CDR2 FQNEAQ (reference sequence). The CDR3 runs 16 residues. The V end was cut by 2 bases, the J end by 1 base, with 12 bases between. The CDR3 reads CASSLYGEGSNQPQHF. DNA for the CDR3: TGTGCCAGCAGCTTATACGGTGAGGGAAGCAATCAGCCCCAGCATTTT.

This chain connects TRBV2 to TRBJ1-5; TRBD1 is a possible D gene (5 bases). V was clipped by 7 bases and J by 3 bases, with 16 bases between them. The length of the CDR3 is 15 residues. Per germline, CDR1 SNHLY and CDR2 FYNNEI. CDR3 sequence reads: CASNERGVNNQPQHF. The CDR3 nucleotides are TGTGCCAGCAACGAGCGGGGGGTTAACAATCAGCCCCAGCATTTT. Supplemented by reference TRBV2 and TRBJ1-5, the full variable domain reads EPEVTQTPSHQVTQMGQEVILRCVPISNHLYFYWYRQILGQKVEFLVSFYNNEISEKSEIFDDQFSVERPDGSNFTLKIRSTKLEDSAMYFCASNERGVNNQPQHFGDGTRLSIL.

The CDR3 sequence: CATSRGAQRDTEAFF. CDR3 in DNA: TGTGCCACCAGCAGAGGGGCCCAGAGAGACACTGAAGCTTTCTTT. The genes are TRBV15 and TRBJ1-1; the D is unclear. Trimming shortened V by 1 base and J by 3 bases, and 12 bases separated the two germline ends. The CDR3 has 15 amino acids. Germline V gene sequence: CDR1 LNHNV, CDR2 YYDKDF (reference sequence). Complete variable domain (other parts from reference TRBV15 and TRBJ1-1): DAMVIQNPRYQVTQFGKPVTLSCSQTLNHNVMYWYQQKSSQAPKLLFHYYDKDFNNEADTPDNFQSRRPNTSFCFLDIRSPGLGDTAMYLCATSRGAQRDTEAFFGQGTRLTVV.

V and J are TRBV13 and TRBJ2-7; the D gene is possibly TRBD1 (5 bases). Germline values: CDR1 PRHDT, CDR2 FYEKMQ (reference sequence). The CDR3 is 14 residues long. Deletions cut 5 bases from V and 2 bases from J, with 13 bases between. CDR3: CASSIRTPPYEQYF. Here the CDR3 DNA reads TGTGCCAGCAGCATTAGGACACCCCCCTACGAGCAGTACTTC.

The chain combines TRBV2 with TRBJ1-6; no clear D gene. The germline CDR1 and CDR2 sequences are SNHLY and FYNNEI. The germline V and J ends were trimmed by 1 base and 10 bases, with 14 bases remaining between them. The CDR3 contains 15 residues. CDR3 DNA: TGTGCCAGCAGTGAAGTAGCGGGGATCGGATCACCCCTCCACTTT. Its protein is CASSEVAGIGSPLHF.

This CDR3 reads CSVERGNTIYF. The CDR3 DNA is TGCAGCGTTGAACGGGGAAACACCATATATTTT. J is TRBJ1-3 and V is TRBV29-1, with D uncertain. The germline V gene has CDR1 SQVTM and CDR2 ANQGSEA. This CDR3 is built from 11 residues. The V gene lost 2 bases and the J gene lost 4 bases, with 3 bases spanning the gap.

The V gene is TRBV7-3, the J gene TRBJ1-1, with 7 bases aligning to TRBD1. Germline loops: CDR1 SGHTA, CDR2 FQGTGA. Trimming at V came to 8 bases and at J to 8 bases, leaving 14 bases not matched to a gene. CDR3 size: 14 residues. The CDR3 here is CASRSKGTAGEAFF. CDR3 DNA sequence: TGTGCCAGCCGCTCGAAAGGGACAGCTGGGGAAGCTTTCTTT.

The rearrangement joins TRBV11-1 to TRBJ2-3; 7 positions match TRBD1. This CDR3 is 14 amino acids long. CDR1 SGHAT and CDR2 FQDESV come from the germline V gene (reference sequence). The trim removed 4 bases at V and 3 bases at J, leaving 4 bases unmatched. The CDR3 loop reads CASSSHRGTDTQYF. The CDR3 coding sequence is TGTGCCAGCAGCTCTCACAGGGGTACAGATACGCAGTATTTT.

The V and J genes are TRBV4-2 and TRBJ1-1; 7 bases are shared with TRBD1. This CDR3 has 18 amino acids. Germline CDR1 reads LGHNA; CDR2 reads YNFKEQ. The trim removed 1 base at V and 1 base at J, leaving 12 bases unmatched. The CDR3 DNA reads TGTGCCAGCAGCCAAGTAGGTTGGGGTACAGGGGAGAACACTGAAGCTTTCTTT. The encoded protein is CASSQVGWGTGENTEAFF.

The chain has TRBV28 and TRBJ1-2; D perhaps matches TRBD1 (5 bases). The V gene's germline CDR1 is MDHEN and CDR2 SYDVKM. CDR3 length: 16 residues. The ends were cut back, 6 bases at V and 0 bases at J, with 17 bases in the middle. The chain's CDR3 is CASSTLRQLANYGYTF. As DNA, the CDR3 is TGTGCCAGCAGCACCCTAAGACAGCTAGCTAACTATGGCTACACCTTC.

This clone was observed once. The rearrangement uses TRBV6-5 and TRBJ1-5, with D possibly matching TRBD1 (5 bases). The V gene's germline CDR1 is MNHEY and CDR2 SVGAGI. The CDR3 runs to 15 residues. V was pared by 6 bases and J by 0 bases, with 12 bases between. CDR3 nucleotides: TGTGCCAGCAGCCTCGACAGTTTTAGCAATCAGCCCCAGCATTTT. The encoded protein is CASSLDSFSNQPQHF.

V usage is TRBV4-1 and J usage is TRBJ1-2, with 9 positions matching TRBD1. The CDR3 is 17 residues long. CDR1 and CDR2 from the germline V gene are MGHRA and YSYEKL. V was clipped by 2 bases and J by 0 bases; unmatched bases: 7. CDR3 in amino acids: CASSQWDRDYPNYGYTF. The CDR3 coding sequence is TGCGCCAGCAGCCAATGGGACAGGGACTACCCTAACTATGGCTACACCTTC.